This T cell receptor beta chain was sequenced for a study of T-cell reconstitution after alpha-beta-depleted transplantation in children. Unique molecular identifiers tagged the TCRbeta library. Each CDR3 protein is one row after TCRdb ran MiXCR on the PCR reads. Among over 200,000 distinct CDR3 sequences listed, 11% were seen once. Remarks on this clonotype: What it recognizes is unknown.

The study, taken as a whole, reports: From newly produced T cells came most of the T-cell counts and diversity one year after transplant. Two months or so post-transplant, alpha-beta T cells reportedly derived from several hundred expanded graft clones. Some patients' high day-60 TCRbeta diversity was attributed to recipient cells surviving conditioning.

Trimming removed 9 bases from V and 3 bases from J; junction bases left unmatched: 11. CDR1 is SGHRS, CDR2 YFSETQ, per germline. The CDR3 spans 14 residues. Specimen: PBMCs, collected before TCRalphabeta/CD19-depleted stem cell transplant. This TCR came from a child younger than two with acute myeloid leukemia, due to receive a stem cell transplant. V gene TRBV5-1 combines with J gene TRBJ2-5; 7 bases align to TRBD2. The CDR3 region has the DNA TGCGCCATGGGCTCCAGGGCGGGAGAAGAGACCCAGTACTTC. This gives the protein CAMGSRAGEETQYF. Together with reference TRBV5-1 and TRBJ2-5, the CDR3 gives the full variable domain: KAGVTQTPRYLIKTRGQQVTLSCSPISGHRSVSWYQQTPGQGLQFLFEYFSETQRNKGNFPGRFSGRQFSNSRSEMNVSTLELGDSALYLCAMGSRAGEETQYFGPGTRLLVL.